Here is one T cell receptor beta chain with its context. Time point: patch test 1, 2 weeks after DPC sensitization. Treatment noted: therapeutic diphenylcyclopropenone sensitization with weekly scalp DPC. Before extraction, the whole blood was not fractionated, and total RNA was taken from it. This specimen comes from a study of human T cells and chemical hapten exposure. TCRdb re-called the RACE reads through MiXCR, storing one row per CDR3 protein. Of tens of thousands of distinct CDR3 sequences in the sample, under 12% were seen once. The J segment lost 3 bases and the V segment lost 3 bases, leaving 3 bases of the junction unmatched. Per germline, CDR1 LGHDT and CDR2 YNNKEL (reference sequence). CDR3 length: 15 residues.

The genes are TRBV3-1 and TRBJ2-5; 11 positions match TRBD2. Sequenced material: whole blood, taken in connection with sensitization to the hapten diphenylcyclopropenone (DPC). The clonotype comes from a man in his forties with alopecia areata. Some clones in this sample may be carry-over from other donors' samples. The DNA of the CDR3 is TGTGCCAGCAGCCAGGGGGGACTAGCGGAAGAGACCCAGTACTTC. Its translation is CASSQGGLAEETQYF.